This T cell receptor beta chain emerged from a study of T cell repertoires in aging, cancer and after chemotherapy (dated by TCRdb to about 2019). Background on the whole study: Six donor age groups were covered, ranging from 30 or younger up to 70 or older, and each group contained at least three individuals. In the solid tumor group, the paired samples taken before and after chemotherapy came from patients with brain tumors (glioblastoma) who were receiving therapy based on temozolomide. The complete dataset included about 9.1 million TCR reads. To look at immunoaging and at how T cells reconstitute after chemotherapy, the study profiled TCR beta repertoires in peripheral blood from both healthy donors and cancer patients. The cohort comprised about 220 cancer patients, some 90 with hematological and over 110 with solid cancers, plus 95 healthy donors as a reference group. What the work shows at the level of the full study, not this receptor alone: Untreated patients with hematological or solid cancers showed significantly lower blood TCR diversity and higher clonality than age-matched healthy donors. It was noted by the authors that conclusions about immunological memory after chemotherapy cannot be drawn from the repertoire data. Median generation probability increased over the chemotherapy interval in both cancer cohorts, suggesting repertoire reconstitution through rebound thymic output. Declining TCR diversity with age in healthy donors was mainly explained by loss of richness; in cancer patients, loss of evenness also contributed.

Multiplex touch-down PCR with a mixed TRB-A/B primer pool was used to amplify rearranged TRB sequences covering the V, D and J segments. Illumina adapters and sample indices were added to the amplicons in two consecutive PCR reactions performed with Phusion HS II polymerase. Amplicons were gel-purified with the NucleoSpin Gel and PCR Clean-up kit, then checked with Qubit and an Agilent 2100 Bioanalyzer. The libraries were sequenced on an Illumina MiSeq with 600-cycle, single-indexed, paired-end runs. In the paper's pipeline: MiXCR versions 2.12 and 3.0.5 were used to process the TRB sequences. Each unique CDR3 nucleotide sequence was treated as one clone, and only productive sequences with two or more reads were kept. Shannon diversity, evenness, clonality (one minus evenness), and alpha-parameterized diversity profiles from alpha 0 to 5 were included as repertoire metrics. The IGoR algorithm was used to compute generation probabilities of clones in paired pre- and post-chemotherapy samples. TCRdb redid the processing of the public reads, applying fastp at Q25 and MiXCR, and retained in-frame beta chains. One record per CDR3 amino acid sequence lists the most common genes and DNA. The V and J calls and clone size are TCRdb's, not the authors'. Recorded for this sample are 15,000 to 20,000 distinct CDR3 sequences; approximately 40% of them occurred a single time. The ten biggest clones cover 17% of the sample.

After removal of 4 bases from V and 4 bases from J, the junction retains 4 bases not matched to a gene. CDR3 length: 14 amino acids, cysteine to phenylalanine. The entry retains the CDR3 DNA only, 42 bases that are in frame from base 1. CDR1 LNHDA and CDR2 SQIVND were looked up in the germline V gene (reference sequence). This clonotype occurred a few times. Its antigen specificity is not known. No quality values exist for individual bases; no much larger clone is one base distant. TCR beta rearrangements were amplified from genomic DNA extracted from peripheral blood rather than from sorted cells or RNA.

The TCR comes from a human donor with a solid tumor. Sequenced material: blood. The V gene is TRBV19 and the J gene is TRBJ1-5; TRBD1 aligns with 7 central bases. The CDR3 reads as follows: CASSRQGGNQPQHF. Here is the DNA: TGTGCCAGTAGTAGGCAGGGGGGAAATCAGCCCCAGCATTTT. Here the CDR3 is joined to the reference TRBV19 and TRBJ1-5 genes, and the full variable domain is: DGGITQSPKYLFRKEGQNVTLSCEQNLNHDAMYWYRQDPGQGLRLIYYSQIVNDFQKGDIAEGYSVSREKKESFPLTVTSAQKNPTAFYLCASSRQGGNQPQHFGDGTRLSIL.